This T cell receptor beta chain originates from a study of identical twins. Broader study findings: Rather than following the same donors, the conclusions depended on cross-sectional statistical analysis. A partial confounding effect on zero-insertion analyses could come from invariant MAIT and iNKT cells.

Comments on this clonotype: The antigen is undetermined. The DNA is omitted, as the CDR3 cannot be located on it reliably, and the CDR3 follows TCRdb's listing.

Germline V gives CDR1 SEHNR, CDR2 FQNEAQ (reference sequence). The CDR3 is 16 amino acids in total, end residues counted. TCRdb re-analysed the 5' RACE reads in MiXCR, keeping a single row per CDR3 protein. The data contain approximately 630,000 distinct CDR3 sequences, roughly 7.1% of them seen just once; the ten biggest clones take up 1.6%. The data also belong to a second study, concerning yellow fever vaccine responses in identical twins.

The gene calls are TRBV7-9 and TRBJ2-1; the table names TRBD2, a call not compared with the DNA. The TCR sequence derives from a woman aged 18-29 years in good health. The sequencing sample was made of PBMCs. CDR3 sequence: CASSSQRDFFGSEQFF.